This TCR beta chain was sequenced during a study of radiotherapy plus CTLA-4 blockade in lung cancer. Assay used: immunoSEQ multiplex PCR; TCRdb lists only in-frame clones, some missing. Among 43,000 or so clones listed, 73% were seen once. The germline V gene encodes CDR1 MNHEY and CDR2 SMNVEV (reference sequence). The V end lost 5 bases, the J end lost 4 bases, and 18 bases lay between the germline ends. The CDR3 is made up of 15 amino acids. This clonotype was obtained from a human donor with non-small cell lung cancer who had a complete response to radiotherapy plus ipilimumab. Specimen: peripheral blood, collected from a patient treated with radiotherapy plus ipilimumab. The chain links TRBV27 to TRBJ2-7; D uncertain. CDR3 loop: CASSQRLPSTYEQYF. CDR3 DNA: TGTGCCAGCAGTCAAAGACTCCCATCGACTTACGAGCAGTACTTC.